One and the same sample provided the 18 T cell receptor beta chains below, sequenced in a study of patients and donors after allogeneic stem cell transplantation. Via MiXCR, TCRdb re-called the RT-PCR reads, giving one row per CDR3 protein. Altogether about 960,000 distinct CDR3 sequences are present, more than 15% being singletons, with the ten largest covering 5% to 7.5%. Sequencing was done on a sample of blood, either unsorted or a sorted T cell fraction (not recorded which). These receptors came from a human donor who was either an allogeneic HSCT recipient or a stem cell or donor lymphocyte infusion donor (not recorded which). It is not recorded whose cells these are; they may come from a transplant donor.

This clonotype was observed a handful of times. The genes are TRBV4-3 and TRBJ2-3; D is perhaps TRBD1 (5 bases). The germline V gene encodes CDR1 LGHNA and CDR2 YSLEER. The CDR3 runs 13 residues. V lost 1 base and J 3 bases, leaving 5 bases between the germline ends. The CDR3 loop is CASSQGQTDTQYF. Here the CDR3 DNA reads TGCGCCAGCAGCCAAGGACAGACAGATACGCAGTATTTT.

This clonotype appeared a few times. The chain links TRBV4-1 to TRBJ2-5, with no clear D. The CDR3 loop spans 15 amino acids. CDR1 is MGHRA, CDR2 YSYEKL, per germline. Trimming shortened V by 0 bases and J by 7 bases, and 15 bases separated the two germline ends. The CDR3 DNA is TGCGCCAGCAGCCAAGAGCTGACATCCCTTGGGACCCAGTACTTC. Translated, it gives CASSQELTSLGTQYF.

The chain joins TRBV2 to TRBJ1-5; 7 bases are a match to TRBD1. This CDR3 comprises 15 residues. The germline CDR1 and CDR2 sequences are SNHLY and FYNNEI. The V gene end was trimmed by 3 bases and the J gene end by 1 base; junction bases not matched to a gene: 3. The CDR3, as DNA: TGTGCCAGCAGTGACCAGGGGGACAGCAATCAGCCCCAGCATTTT. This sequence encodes CASSDQGDSNQPQHF.

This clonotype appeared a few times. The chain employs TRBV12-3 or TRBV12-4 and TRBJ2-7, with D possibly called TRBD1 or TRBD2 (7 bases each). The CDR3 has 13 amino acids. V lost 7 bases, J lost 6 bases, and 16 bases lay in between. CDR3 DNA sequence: TGTGCCAGCACCCCAGGGGGGGGCGGCGAGCAGTACTTC. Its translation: CASTPGGGGEQYF.

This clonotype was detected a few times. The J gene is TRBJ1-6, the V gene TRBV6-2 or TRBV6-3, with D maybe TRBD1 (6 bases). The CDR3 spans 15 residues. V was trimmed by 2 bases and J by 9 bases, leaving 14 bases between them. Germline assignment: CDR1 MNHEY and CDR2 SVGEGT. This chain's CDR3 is CASSYRTAAGSPLHF. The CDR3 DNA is TGTGCCAGCAGTTACCGGACAGCAGCGGGTTCACCCCTCCACTTT.

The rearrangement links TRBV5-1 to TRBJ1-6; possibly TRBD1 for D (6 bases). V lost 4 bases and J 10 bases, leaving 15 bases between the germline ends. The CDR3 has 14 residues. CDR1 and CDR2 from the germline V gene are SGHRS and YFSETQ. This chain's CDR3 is CASSVQGSESPLHF. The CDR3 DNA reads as TGCGCCAGCAGCGTACAGGGTTCGGAGTCACCCCTCCACTTT.

This chain's CDR3 is CASSLVGSAGNTIYF. The CDR3 DNA reads TGTGCCAGCAGCTTAGTGGGCAGCGCTGGAAACACCATATATTTT. The chain employs TRBV7-2 and TRBJ1-3; no reliable D call. Trimming shortened V by 1 base and J by 2 bases, and 9 bases separated the two germline ends. Per the germline V gene, CDR1 is SGHTA and CDR2 is FQGNSA. The CDR3 has 15 amino acids.

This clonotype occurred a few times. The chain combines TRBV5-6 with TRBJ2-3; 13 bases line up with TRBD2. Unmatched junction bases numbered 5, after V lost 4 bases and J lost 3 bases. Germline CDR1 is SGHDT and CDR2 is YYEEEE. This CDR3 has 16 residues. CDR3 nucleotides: TGTGCCAGCAGCCGGACTAGCGGGAGTGGAACAGATACGCAGTATTTT. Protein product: CASSRTSGSGTDTQYF.

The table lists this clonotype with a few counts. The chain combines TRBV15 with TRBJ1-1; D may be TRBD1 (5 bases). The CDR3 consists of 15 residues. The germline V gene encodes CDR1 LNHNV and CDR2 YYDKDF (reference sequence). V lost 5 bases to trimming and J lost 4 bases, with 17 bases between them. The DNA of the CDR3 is TGTGCCACCAGCGCCGCGGGGCCCCGGGGCACTGAAGCTTTCTTT. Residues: CATSAAGPRGTEAFF.

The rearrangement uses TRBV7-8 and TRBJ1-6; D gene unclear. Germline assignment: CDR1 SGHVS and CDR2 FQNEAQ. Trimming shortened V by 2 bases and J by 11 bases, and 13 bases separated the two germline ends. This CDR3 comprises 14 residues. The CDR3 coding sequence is TGTGCCAGCAGCTTACCCCCATCTGATGCACCCCTCCACTTT. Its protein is CASSLPPSDAPLHF. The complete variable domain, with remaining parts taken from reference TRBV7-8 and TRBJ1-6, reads GAGVSQSPRYKVAKRGQDVALRCDPISGHVSLFWYQQALGQGPEFLTYFQNEAQLDKSGLPSDRFFAERPEGSVSTLKIQRTQQEDSAVYLCASSLPPSDAPLHFGNGTRLTVT.

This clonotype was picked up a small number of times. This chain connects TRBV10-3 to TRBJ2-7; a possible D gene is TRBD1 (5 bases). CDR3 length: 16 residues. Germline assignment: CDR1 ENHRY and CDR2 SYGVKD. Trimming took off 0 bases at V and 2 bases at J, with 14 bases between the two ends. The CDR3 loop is CAISESDTIPAYEQYF. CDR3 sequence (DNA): TGTGCCATCAGTGAGTCGGACACAATCCCGGCCTACGAGCAGTACTTC.

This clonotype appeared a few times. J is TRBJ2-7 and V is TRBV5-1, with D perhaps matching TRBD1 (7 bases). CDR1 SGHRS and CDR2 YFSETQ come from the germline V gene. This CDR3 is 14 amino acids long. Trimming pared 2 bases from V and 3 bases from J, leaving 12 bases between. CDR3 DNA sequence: TGCGCCAGCAGCTTTGACAGGGAGGACTACGAGCAGTACTTC. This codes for CASSFDREDYEQYF.

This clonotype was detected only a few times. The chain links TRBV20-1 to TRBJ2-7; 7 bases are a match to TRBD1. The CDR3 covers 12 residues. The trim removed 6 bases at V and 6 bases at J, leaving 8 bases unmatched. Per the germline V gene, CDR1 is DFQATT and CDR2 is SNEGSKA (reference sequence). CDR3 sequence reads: CSAKGQVSEQYF. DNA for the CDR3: TGCAGTGCGAAAGGACAGGTATCCGAGCAGTACTTC.

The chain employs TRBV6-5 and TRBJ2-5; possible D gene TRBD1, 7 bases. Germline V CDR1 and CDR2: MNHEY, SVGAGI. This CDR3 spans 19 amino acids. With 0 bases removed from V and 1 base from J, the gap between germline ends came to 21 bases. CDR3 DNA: TGTGCCAGCAGTTACTCGGCAGGGGGGAAACTCGGACCCCAAGAGACCCAGTACTTC. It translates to CASSYSAGGKLGPQETQYF.

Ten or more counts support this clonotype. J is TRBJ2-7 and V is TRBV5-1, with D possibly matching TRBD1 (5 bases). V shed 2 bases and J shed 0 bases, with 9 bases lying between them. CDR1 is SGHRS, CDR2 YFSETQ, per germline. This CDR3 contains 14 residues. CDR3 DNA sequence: TGCGCCAGCAGCTTATCAGGGATCTCCTACGAGCAGTACTTC. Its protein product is CASSLSGISYEQYF.

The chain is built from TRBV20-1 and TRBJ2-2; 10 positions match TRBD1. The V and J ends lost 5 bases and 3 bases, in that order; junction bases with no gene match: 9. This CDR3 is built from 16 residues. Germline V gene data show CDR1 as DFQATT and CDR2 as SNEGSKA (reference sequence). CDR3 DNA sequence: TGCAGTGCTCTCTCTCCGGGACAGGGGTACACCGGGGAGCTGTTTTTT. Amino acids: CSALSPGQGYTGELFF.

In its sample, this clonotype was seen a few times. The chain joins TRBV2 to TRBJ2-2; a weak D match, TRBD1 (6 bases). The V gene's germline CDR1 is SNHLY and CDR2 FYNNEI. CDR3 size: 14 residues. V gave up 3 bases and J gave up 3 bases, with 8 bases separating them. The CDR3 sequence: CASSEDRYTGELFF. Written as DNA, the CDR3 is TGTGCCAGCAGTGAGGACAGATACACCGGGGAGCTGTTTTTT.

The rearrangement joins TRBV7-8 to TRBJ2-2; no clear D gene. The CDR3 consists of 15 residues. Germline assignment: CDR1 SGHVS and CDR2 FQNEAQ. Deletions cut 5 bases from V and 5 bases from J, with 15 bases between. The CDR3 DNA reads TGTGCCAGCAGCCTACCCTGGGGATTAACCGGGGAGCTGTTTTTT. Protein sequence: CASSLPWGLTGELFF.